This T cell receptor (beta chain) was documented in a study of siplizumab effects on memory and regulatory T cells. Study-level results: Alloreactive sequences traceable to unstimulated CD4+ memory cells declined significantly under siplizumab. Unstimulated subsets accounted for the mapping of only a minor share of the clones that were alloreactive. Naive T cells, seemingly more diverse than memory cells, seemed major alloresponse contributors.

Repertoires were generated with immunoSEQ multiplex PCR, while TCRdb's copy carries only in-frame clones and drops some. The sample has some 63,000 clones; about 96% are singletons. This clone has only one observation. Its antigen is unidentified. Germline V gene lookup returns CDR1 MRHNA and CDR2 SNTAGT. Trimming left V 6 bases short and J 4 bases short, with 13 bases between. The CDR3 has 14 amino acids. Where a few donor pairs were concerned, the unstimulated naive, memory, effector memory and TEMRA subsets underwent sequencing. This receptor was identified in a human donor in good health. This chain connects TRBV6-4 to TRBJ1-5; maybe TRBD1 (6 bases). Sequences were obtained from naive CD8+ T cells sorted from blood. The CDR3: CASSAGGANQPQHF. CDR3 sequence (DNA): TGTGCCAGCAGCGCGGGGGGGGCTAATCAGCCCCAGCATTTT.